The table lists the clone carrying this TCR beta chain with a few counts. CDR1 is GTSNPN and CDR2 is SVGIG in the germline V gene (reference sequence). The V and J ends lost 4 bases and 6 bases respectively, with 13 bases between them. The CDR3 runs to 14 residues. Per the study methods: Using reference gene primer amplification, nucleated cell counts were estimated. Sequenced by immunoSEQ multiplex PCR; TCRdb stores in-frame clones only, minus some. V and J calls plus clone size are reproduced from that table; the DNA served to infer D and trimming. The data show about 190,000 clones, around four fifths seen once. The data are from a study of blood T cell repertoires in COVID-19. As for the study in general: PBMCs, B-cell-depleted T cells, or T cells were the source of the cDNA or gDNA that made up the material.

Sequencing was performed on peripheral blood. The TCR was taken from a human donor in a cohort sampled during active COVID-19. The rearrangement uses TRBV30 and TRBJ1-6; D unclear. As DNA, the CDR3 is TGTGCCTGGAACCGAGAAATGAGTAATTCACCCCTCCACTTT. It yields the protein CAWNREMSNSPLHF.